Shown below are 3 T cell receptor beta chains from a single sample sequenced in a study of neurological immune-mediated disorders. Time point noted: longitudinal time-point 1 (baseline). TCRdb re-called the 5' RACE reads through MiXCR, storing one row per CDR3 protein. The sample includes around 71,000 distinct CDR3 sequences, roughly 13% seen only once; the top ten take approximately 4.2%. Sequencing input: PBMCs. Receptor source: a female donor with HTLV-1-associated myelopathy (HAM/TSP).

This clonotype was recorded many times. The V and J genes are TRBV5-1 and TRBJ1-4, with D possibly being TRBD1 (6 bases). Trimming removed 2 bases at V and 3 bases at J, with 11 bases between. This CDR3 is built from 15 residues. Germline V gene data show CDR1 as SGHRS and CDR2 as YFSETQ. CDR3 sequence reads: CASSFLGQPNEKLFF. In DNA, the CDR3 is TGCGCCAGCAGCTTCCTCGGACAGCCTAATGAAAAACTGTTTTTT.

The sample holds many counts of this clonotype. The chain is built from TRBV20-1 and TRBJ1-6; 7 bases agree with TRBD1. Germline lookup yields CDR1 DFQATT and CDR2 SNEGSKA (reference sequence). V lost 2 bases and J lost 9; bases outside the gene matches: 13. The CDR3 covers 16 residues. This chain's CDR3 is CSARRDRQGMGSPLHF. CDR3 sequence (DNA): TGCAGTGCTAGACGAGACAGACAGGGAATGGGTTCACCCCTCCACTTT.

At least ten counts were recorded for this clonotype. The chain links TRBV28 to TRBJ1-2; possible D gene TRBD1, 6 bases. This CDR3 contains 17 residues. V lost 1 base and J 3 bases, leaving 18 bases between the germline ends. Germline assignment: CDR1 MDHEN and CDR2 SYDVKM. The CDR3 reads CASSLLGRGSADYGYTF. In nucleotides, the CDR3 is TGTGCCAGCAGTTTATTGGGCAGGGGTTCGGCGGACTATGGCTACACCTTC.